Each of the 2 T cell receptor beta chains below was sequenced from the same sample in a study of cytomegalovirus exposure and HLA in healthy donors. The study ran its PCR with 60 Vbeta and 13 Jbeta primers. The repertoire was sequenced with immunoSEQ multiplex PCR; TCRdb's copy has only in-frame clones and lacks some. This repertoire shows more than 100,000 clones, approximately 72% found once; its top ten account for about 7.8%. The sample consisted of PBMCs. These receptors all stem from a woman aged 40-49 years in good health and CMV-seropositive.

The CDR3 is CASSSKTGFNTGELFF. The CDR3 DNA sequence: TGTGCCAGCAGCTCCAAGACAGGGTTTAACACCGGGGAGCTGTTTTTT. The gene calls are TRBV7-8 and TRBJ2-2, with 7 bases matching TRBD1. The CDR3 has 16 residues. J was trimmed by 2 bases and V by 4 bases; bases with no gene match: 7. In germline, CDR1 is SGHVS, CDR2 FQNEAQ. Full variable domain (outside the CDR3, taken from reference TRBV7-8 and TRBJ2-2): GAGVSQSPRYKVAKRGQDVALRCDPISGHVSLFWYQQALGQGPEFLTYFQNEAQLDKSGLPSDRFFAERPEGSVSTLKIQRTQQEDSAVYLCASSSKTGFNTGELFFGEGSRLTVL.

The V gene is TRBV7-9, the J gene TRBJ2-5, with 8 bases matching TRBD1. The V and J ends lost 1 base and 1 base, in that order; junction bases with no gene match: 8. Germline assignment: CDR1 SEHNR and CDR2 FQNEAQ (reference sequence). This CDR3 is 17 amino acids long. The DNA for the CDR3 is TGTGCCAGCAGCTTAGATCTGACAGGGGACGTCCAAGAGACCCAGTACTTC. This codes for CASSLDLTGDVQETQYF.